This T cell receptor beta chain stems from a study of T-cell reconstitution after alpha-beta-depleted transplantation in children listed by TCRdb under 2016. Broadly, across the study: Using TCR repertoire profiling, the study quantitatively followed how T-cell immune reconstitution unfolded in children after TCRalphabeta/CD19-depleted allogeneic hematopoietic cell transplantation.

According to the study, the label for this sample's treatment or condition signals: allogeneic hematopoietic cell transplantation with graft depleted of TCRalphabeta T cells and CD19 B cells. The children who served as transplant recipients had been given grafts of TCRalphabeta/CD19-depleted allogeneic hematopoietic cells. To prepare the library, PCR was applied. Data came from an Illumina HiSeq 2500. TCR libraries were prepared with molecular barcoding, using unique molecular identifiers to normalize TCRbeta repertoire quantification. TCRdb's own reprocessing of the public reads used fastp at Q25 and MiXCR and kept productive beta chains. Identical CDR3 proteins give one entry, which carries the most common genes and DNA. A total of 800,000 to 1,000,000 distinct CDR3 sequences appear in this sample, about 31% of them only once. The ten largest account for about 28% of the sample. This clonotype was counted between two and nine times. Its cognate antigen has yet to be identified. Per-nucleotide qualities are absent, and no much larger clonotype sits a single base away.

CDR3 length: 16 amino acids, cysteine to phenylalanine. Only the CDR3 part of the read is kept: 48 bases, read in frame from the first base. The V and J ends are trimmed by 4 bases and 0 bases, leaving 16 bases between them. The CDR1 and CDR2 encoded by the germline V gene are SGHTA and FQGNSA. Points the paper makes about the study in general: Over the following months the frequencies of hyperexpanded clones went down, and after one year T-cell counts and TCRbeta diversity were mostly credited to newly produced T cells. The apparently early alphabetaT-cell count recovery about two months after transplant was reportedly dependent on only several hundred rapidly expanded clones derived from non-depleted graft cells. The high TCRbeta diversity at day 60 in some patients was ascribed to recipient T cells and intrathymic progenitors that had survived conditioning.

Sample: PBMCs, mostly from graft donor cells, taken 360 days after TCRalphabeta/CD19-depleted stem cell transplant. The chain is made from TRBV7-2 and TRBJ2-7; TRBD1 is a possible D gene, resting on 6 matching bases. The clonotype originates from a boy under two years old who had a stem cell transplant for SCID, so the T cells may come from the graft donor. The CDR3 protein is CASSWKGTISSYEQYF. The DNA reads TGTGCCAGCAGCTGGAAAGGGACAATCTCCTCCTACGAGCAGTACTTC.